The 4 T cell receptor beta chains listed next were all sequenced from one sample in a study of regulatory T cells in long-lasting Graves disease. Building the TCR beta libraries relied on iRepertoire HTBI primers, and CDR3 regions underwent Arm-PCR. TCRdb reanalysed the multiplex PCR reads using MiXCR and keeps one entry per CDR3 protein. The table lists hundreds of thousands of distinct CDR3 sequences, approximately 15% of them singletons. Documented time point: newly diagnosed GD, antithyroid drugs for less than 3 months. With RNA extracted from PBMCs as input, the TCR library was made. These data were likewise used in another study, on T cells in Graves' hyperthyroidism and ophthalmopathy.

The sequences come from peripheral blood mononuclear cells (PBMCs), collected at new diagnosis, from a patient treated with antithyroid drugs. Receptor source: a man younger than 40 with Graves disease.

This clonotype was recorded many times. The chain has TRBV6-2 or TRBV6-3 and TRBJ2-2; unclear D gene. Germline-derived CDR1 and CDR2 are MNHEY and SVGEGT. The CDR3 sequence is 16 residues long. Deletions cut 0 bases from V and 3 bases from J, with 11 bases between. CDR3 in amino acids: CASSYSIRTYTGELFF. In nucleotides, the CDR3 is TGTGCCAGCAGTTACTCGATACGTACTTACACCGGGGAGCTGTTTTTT.

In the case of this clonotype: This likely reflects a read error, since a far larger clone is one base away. CDR3 nucleotides: TGTGCCAGCGGTTACGAAAGAGGACGGGTCAGCGAGCAGTACTTC. This translates into CASGYERGRVSEQYF. J is TRBJ2-7 and V is TRBV6-5; D remains unclear. CDR1 MNHEY and CDR2 SVGAGI come from the germline V gene. The CDR3 covers 15 residues.

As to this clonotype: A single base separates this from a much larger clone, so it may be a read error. Here the CDR3 DNA reads TGCAGTGCTAGCGGGCGGATTAACAATGAGCAGTACTTC. This encodes CSASGRINNEQYF. This chain joins TRBV20-1 and TRBJ2-5; D not certain. This CDR3 comprises 13 residues. CDR1 DFQATT and CDR2 SNEGSKA come from the germline V gene (reference sequence). V lost 3 bases and J lost 11, with 19 bases in between.

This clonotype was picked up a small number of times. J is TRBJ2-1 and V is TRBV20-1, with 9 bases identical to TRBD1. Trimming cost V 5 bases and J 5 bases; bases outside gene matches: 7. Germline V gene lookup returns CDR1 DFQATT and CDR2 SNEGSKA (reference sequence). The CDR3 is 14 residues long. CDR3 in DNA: TGCAGTGCTGAACCCGGGACAGGGAACAATGAGCAGTTCTTC. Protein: CSAEPGTGNNEQFF.